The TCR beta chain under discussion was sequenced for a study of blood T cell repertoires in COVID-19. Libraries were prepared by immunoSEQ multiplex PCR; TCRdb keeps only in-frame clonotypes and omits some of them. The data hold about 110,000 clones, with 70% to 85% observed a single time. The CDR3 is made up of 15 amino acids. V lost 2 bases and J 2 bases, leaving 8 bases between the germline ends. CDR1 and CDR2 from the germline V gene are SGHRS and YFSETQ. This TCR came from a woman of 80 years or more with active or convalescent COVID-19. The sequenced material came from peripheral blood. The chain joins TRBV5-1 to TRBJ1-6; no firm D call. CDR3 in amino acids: CASSFQDPYNSPLHF. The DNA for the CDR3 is TGCGCCAGCAGCTTTCAGGATCCCTATAATTCACCCCTCCACTTT.